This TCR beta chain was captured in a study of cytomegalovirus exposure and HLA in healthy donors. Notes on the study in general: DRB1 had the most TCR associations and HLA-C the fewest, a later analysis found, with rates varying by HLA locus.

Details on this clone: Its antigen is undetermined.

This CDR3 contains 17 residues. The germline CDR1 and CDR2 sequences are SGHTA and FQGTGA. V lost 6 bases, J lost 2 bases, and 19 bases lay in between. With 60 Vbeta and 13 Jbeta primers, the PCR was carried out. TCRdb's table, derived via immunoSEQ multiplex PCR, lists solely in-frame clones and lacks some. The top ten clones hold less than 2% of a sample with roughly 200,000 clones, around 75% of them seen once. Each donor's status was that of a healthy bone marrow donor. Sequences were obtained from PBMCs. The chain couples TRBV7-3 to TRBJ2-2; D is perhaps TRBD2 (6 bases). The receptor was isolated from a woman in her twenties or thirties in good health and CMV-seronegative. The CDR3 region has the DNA TGTGCCAGCAGATTCCGGGGGTCCCCGCTAAACACCGGGGAGCTGTTTTTT. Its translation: CASRFRGSPLNTGELFF.